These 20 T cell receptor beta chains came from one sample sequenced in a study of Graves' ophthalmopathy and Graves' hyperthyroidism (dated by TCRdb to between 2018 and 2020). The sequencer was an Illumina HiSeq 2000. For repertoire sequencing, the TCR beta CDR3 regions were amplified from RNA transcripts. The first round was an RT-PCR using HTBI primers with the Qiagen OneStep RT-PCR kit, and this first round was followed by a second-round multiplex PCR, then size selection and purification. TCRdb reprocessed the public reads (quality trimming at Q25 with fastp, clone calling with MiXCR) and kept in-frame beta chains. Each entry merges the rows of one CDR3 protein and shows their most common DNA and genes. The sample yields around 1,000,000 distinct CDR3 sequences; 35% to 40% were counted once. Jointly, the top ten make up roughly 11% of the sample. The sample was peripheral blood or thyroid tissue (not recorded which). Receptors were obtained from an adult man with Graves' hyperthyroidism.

CDR3 DNA sequence: TGCAGCGTGGGCAGGAGGGGGAATGAAAAACTGTTTTTT. It specifies CSVGRRGNEKLFF. The chain joins TRBV29-1 to TRBJ1-4, with D tentatively TRBD1 (6 bases). Germline CDR1 reads SQVTM; CDR2 reads ANQGSEA. This CDR3 is built from 13 residues. V was trimmed by 6 bases and J by 5 bases, leaving 13 bases between them. The variable domain in full, with the rest retrieved from reference TRBV29-1 and TRBJ1-4, is SAVISQKPSRDICQRGTSLTIQCQVDSQVTMMFWYRQQPGQSLTLIATANQGSEATYESGFVIDKFPISRPNLTFSTLTVSNMSPEDSSIYLCSVGRRGNEKLFFGSGTQLSVL.

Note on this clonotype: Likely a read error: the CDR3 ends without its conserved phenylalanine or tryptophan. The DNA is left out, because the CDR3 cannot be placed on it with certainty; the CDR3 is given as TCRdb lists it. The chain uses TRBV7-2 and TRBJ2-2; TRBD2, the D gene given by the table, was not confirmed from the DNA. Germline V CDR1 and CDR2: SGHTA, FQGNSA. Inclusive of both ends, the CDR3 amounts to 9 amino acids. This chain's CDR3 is CASSRAGLA.

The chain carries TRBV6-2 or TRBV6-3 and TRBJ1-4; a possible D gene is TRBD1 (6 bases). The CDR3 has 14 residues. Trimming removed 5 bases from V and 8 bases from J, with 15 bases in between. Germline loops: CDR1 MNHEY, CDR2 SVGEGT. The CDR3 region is CASSQGQNPEKLFF. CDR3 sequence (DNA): TGTGCCAGCAGTCAAGGACAGAACCCAGAAAAACTGTTTTTT.

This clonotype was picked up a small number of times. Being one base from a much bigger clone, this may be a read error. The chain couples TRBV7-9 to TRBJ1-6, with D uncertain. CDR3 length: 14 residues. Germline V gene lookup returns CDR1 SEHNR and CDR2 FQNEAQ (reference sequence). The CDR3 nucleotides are TGTGCCAGCAGCAGCGACGGGTGGAATTCACCCCCCCACTTT. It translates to CASSSDGWNSPPHF.

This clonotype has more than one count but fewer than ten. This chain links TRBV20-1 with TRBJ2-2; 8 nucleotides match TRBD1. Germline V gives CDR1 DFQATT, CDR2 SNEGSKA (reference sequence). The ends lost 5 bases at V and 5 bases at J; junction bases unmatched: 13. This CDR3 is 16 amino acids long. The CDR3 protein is CSAPPRGRPTTGELFF. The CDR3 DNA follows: TGCAGTGCTCCCCCCAGGGGGCGCCCCACTACCGGGGAGCTGTTTTTT.

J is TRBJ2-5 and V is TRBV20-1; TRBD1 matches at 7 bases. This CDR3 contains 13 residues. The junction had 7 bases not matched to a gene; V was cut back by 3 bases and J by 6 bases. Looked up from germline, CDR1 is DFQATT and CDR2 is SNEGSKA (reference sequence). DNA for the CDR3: TGCAGTGCTAGTTATAGGGGGCGACAGACCCAGTACTTC. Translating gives CSASYRGRQTQYF.

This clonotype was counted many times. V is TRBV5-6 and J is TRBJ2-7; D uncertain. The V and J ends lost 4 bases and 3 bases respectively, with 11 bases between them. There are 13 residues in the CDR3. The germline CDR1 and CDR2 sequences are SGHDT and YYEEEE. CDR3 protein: CASSRGSSYEQYF. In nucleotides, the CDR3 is TGTGCCAGCAGCCGCGGATCGAGCTACGAGCAGTACTTC.

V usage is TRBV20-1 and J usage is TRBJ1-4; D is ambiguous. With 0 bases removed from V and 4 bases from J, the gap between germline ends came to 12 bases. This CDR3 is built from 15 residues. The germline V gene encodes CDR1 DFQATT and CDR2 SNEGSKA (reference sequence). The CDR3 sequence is CSAREGGPHNEKLFF. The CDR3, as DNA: TGCAGTGCTAGAGAGGGAGGGCCACATAATGAAAAACTGTTTTTT.

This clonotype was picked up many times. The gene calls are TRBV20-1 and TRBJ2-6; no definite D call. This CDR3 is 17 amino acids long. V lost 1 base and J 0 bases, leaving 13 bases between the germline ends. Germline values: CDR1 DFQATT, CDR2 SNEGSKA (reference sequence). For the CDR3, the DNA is TGCAGTGCTAGAGCTCTGATAGACCTCTCTGGGGCCAACGTCCTGACTTTC. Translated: CSARALIDLSGANVLTF.

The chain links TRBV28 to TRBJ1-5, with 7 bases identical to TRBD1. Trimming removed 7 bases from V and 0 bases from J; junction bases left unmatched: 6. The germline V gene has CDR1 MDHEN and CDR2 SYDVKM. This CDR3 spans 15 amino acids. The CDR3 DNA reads TGTGCCAGCACCCGTGGACAGGCTAGCAATCAGCCCCAGCATTTT. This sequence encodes CASTRGQASNQPQHF.

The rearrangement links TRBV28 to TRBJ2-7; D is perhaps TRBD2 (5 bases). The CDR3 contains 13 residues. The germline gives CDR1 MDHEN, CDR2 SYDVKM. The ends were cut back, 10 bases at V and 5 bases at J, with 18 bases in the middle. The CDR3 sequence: CATLGKGDNEQYF. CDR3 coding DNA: TGTGCCACCCTTGGTAAGGGAGATAACGAGCAGTACTTC.

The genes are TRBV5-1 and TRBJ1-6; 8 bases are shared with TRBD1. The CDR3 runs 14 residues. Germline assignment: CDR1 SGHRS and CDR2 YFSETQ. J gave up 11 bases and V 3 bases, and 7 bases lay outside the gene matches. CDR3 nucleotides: TGCGCCAGCAGCTCTGGACAGGGAAGGACACCCCTCCACTTT. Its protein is CASSSGQGRTPLHF.

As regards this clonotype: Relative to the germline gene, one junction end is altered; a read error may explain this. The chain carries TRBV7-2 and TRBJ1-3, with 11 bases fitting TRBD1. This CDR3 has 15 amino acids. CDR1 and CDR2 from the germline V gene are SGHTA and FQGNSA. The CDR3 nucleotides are TGCGCCAGCAGCCTATCCGGGACAGGGACAGGGGGCATATATTTT. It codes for CASSLSGTGTGGIYF. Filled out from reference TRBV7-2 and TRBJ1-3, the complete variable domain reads GAGVSQSPSNKVTEKGKDVELRCDPISGHTALYWYRQSLGQGLEFLIYFQGNSAPDKSGLPSDRFSAERTGGSVSTLTIQRTQQEDSAVYLCASSLSGTGTGGIYFGEGSWLTVV.

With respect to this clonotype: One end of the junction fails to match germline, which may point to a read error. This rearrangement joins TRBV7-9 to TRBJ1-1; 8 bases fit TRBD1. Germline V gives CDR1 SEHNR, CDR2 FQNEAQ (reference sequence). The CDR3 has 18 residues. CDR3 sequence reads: CANRTRTGLLAGDTEAFF. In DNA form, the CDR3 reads TGCGCCAACCGAACTCGGACAGGGCTCCTTGCGGGGGACACTGAAGCTTTCTTT.

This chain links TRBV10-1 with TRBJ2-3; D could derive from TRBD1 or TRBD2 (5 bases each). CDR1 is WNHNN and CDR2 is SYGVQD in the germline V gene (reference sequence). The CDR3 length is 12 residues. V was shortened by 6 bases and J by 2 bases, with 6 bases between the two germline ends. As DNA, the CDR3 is TGCGCCAGCAGCGGGGCCACAGATACGCAGTATTTT. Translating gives CASSGATDTQYF.

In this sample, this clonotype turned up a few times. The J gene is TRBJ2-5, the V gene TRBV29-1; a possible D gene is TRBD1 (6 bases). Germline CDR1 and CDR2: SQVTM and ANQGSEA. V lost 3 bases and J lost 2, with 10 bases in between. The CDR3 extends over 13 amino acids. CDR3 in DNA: TGCAGCGTTGATGGCAGGGGTCAAGAGACCCAGTACTTC. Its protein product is CSVDGRGQETQYF.

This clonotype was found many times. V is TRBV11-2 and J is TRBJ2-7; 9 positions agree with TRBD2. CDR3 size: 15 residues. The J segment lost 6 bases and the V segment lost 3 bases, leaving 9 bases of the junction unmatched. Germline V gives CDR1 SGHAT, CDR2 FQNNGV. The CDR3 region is CASSFRAGGTREQYF. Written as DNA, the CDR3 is TGTGCCAGCAGCTTCCGGGCGGGGGGGACGCGCGAGCAGTACTTC.

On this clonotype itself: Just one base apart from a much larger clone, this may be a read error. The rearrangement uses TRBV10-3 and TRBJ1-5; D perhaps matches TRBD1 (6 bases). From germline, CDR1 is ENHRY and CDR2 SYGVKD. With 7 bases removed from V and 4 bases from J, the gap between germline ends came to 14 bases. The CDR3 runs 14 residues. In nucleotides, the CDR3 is TGTGCCATCAAAGCGGGACAAGCAAATCAGCCCCAGCATTTT. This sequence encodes CAIKAGQANQPQHF.

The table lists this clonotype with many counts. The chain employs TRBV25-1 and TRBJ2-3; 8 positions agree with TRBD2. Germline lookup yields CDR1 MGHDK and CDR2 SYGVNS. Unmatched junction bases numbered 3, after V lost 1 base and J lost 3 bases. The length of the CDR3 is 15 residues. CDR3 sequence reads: CASSESQRETDTQYF. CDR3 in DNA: TGTGCCAGCAGTGAATCTCAGCGGGAGACAGATACGCAGTATTTT.

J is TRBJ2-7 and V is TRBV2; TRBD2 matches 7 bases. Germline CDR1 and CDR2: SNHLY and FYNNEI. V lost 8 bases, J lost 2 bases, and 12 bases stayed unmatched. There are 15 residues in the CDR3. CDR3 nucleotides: TGTGCCAGCCCATCCCCTAGCGGAGACACCTACGAGCAGTACTTC. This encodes CASPSPSGDTYEQYF.